One sample yielded the 6 T cell receptor beta chains listed below, sequenced in a study of cytomegalovirus exposure and HLA in healthy donors. PCR employed 60 Vbeta and 13 Jbeta primers. Data came from immunoSEQ multiplex PCR; TCRdb stores just in-frame clones and leaves some out. The ten most abundant clones cover roughly 0.98% of a sample with around 210,000 clones. Sequencing used PBMCs. All receptors come from a woman aged 25 to 39 in good health and CMV-seropositive.

The V call is TRBV6-4, the J call TRBJ2-1; 7 bases line up with TRBD2. The J segment lost 2 bases and the V segment lost 2 bases, leaving 3 bases of the junction unmatched. Per the germline V gene, CDR1 is MRHNA and CDR2 is SNTAGT. This CDR3 has 15 amino acids. The CDR3 is CASSDAGVPYNEQFF. The CDR3 DNA sequence: TGTGCCAGCAGTGACGCGGGGGTCCCCTACAATGAGCAGTTCTTC.

The V and J genes are TRBV6-1 and TRBJ2-5; tentatively, D is TRBD2 (6 bases). The CDR3 runs to 13 residues. CDR1 and CDR2 (germline): MNHNS, SASEGT. V lost 3 bases and J lost 6, with 11 bases in between. The CDR3 DNA sequence: TGTGCCAGCAGTGATTCGGGGGTTCAGACCCAGTACTTC. Translated: CASSDSGVQTQYF.

The V call is TRBV15, the J call TRBJ1-5, with 7 bases aligning to TRBD1. CDR3 size: 17 residues. From germline, CDR1 is LNHNV and CDR2 YYDKDF (reference sequence). V shed 0 bases and J 3 bases; nucleotides not matched to a gene: 8. CDR3 region: CATSREGGRTVNQPQHF. CDR3 in DNA: TGTGCCACCAGCAGAGAAGGGGGCAGAACGGTCAATCAGCCCCAGCATTTT.

The CDR3 sequence is CATSREGSDTSNQPQHF. The CDR3 DNA sequence: TGTGCCACCAGCAGAGAAGGGTCGGACACCAGCAATCAGCCCCAGCATTTT. The rearrangement joins TRBV15 to TRBJ1-5; maybe TRBD1 (5 bases). Germline CDR1 is LNHNV and CDR2 is YYDKDF (reference sequence). Trimming stripped 0 bases from V and 1 base from J, with 13 bases between. This CDR3 is 17 amino acids long. The variable domain in full, completed from reference TRBV15 and TRBJ1-5, reads DAMVIQNPRYQVTQFGKPVTLSCSQTLNHNVMYWYQQKSSQAPKLLFHYYDKDFNNEADTPDNFQSRRPNTSFCFLDIRSPGLGDTAMYLCATSREGSDTSNQPQHFGDGTRLSIL.

This chain links TRBV2 with TRBJ1-2; D gene unclear. The ends were cut back, 3 bases at V and 1 base at J, with 3 bases in the middle. CDR3 length: 12 amino acids. Germline loops: CDR1 SNHLY, CDR2 FYNNEI. The CDR3 loop is CASSDSNYGYTF. In DNA, the CDR3 is TGTGCCAGCAGTGACAGTAACTATGGCTACACCTTC. Combining the CDR3 with reference TRBV2 and TRBJ1-2 gives the whole variable domain EPEVTQTPSHQVTQMGQEVILRCVPISNHLYFYWYRQILGQKVEFLVSFYNNEISEKSEIFDDQFSVERPDGSNFTLKIRSTKLEDSAMYFCASSDSNYGYTFGSGTRLTVV.

J is TRBJ1-1 and V is TRBV28; 7 nucleotides agree with TRBD1. The CDR3 contains 12 residues. The ends lost 5 bases at V and 8 bases at J; junction bases unmatched: 5. Germline V gene sequence: CDR1 MDHEN, CDR2 SYDVKM. CDR3 residues: CASSRQGLEAFF. The CDR3 region has the DNA TGTGCCAGCAGTCGACAGGGCTTAGAAGCTTTCTTT.